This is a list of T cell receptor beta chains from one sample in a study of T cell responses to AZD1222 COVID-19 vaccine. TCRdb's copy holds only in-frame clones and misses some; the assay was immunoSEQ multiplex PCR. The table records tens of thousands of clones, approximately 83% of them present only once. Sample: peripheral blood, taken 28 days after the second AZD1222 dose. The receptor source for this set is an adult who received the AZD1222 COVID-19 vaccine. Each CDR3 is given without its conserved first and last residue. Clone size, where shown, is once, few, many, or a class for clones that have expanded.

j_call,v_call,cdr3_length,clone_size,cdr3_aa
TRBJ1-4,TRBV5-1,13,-,ASSLGQGFREKLF
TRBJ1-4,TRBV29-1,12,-,SVEGTGDNEKLF
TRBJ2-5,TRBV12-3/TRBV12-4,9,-,ASSFSETQY
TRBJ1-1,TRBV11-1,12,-,ASSTSDSGTEAF
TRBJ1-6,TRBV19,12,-,ASSMTHSYSPLH
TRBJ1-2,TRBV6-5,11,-,ASSYEGFNGYT
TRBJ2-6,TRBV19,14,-,ASSPDANSGANVLT
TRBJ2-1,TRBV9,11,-,ASSNKVENEQF
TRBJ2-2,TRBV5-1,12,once,ASSQTQSAGELF
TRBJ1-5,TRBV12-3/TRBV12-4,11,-,ASSLRETDLLH
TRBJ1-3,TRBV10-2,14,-,ASSRDSGPSGNTIY
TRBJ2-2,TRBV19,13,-,ASSISGANTGELF
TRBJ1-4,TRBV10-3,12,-,ATQGPAGGEKLF
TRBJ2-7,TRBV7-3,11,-,ASSFGQSYEQY
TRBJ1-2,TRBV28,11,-,ASSLVRVSRYT
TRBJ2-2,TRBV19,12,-,ASTSRGAAGELF
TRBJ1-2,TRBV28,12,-,ASSLGIKGGGYT
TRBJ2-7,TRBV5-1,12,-,ASSLTPDLYEQY
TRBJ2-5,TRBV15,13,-,ATSKQWRGQETQY
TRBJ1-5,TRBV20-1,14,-,SASAPGLTGSQPQH
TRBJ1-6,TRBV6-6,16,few,ASSQRVGPGSNNSPLH
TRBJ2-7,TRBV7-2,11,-,ASSGTGRNEQY
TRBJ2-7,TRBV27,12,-,ASSTGGRSYEQY
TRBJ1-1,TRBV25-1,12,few,ASRTGLLNTEAF
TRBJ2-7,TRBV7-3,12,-,ASSSQGTSDEQY
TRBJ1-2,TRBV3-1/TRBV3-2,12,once,ASSLGQKFYGYT
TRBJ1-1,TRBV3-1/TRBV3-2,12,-,ASSQQGADTEAF
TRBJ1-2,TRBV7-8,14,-,ASSLGGTIVGYGYT
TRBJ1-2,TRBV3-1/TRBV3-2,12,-,ASSQGTVLYGYT
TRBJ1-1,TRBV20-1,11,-,SASRQGFTEAF
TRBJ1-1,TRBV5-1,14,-,ASSLTGPSMNTEAF
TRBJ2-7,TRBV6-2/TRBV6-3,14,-,ASSLFRYPSGSEQY
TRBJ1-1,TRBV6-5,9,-,ASNSNTEAF
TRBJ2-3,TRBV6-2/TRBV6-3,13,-,ASSYSSRGTDTQY
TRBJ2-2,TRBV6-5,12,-,ASSYRRGAGELF
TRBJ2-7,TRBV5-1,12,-,ASSSQGPSYEQY
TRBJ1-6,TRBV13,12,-,ASSLGHNNSPLH
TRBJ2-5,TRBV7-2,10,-,ASSFPSGTQY
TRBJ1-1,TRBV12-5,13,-,ASGKEASWNTEAF
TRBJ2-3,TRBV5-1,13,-,ASSWGTGSTDTQY
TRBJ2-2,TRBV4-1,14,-,ASTLTLGLNTGELF
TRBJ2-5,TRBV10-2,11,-,ASMNRGRETQY
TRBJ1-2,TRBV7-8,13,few,ASSLRVNPISGYT
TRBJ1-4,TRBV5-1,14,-,ASSLGQSGRSEKLF
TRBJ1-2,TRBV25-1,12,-,ASSLGQVDYGYT
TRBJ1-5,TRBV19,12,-,ASSILHSNQPQH
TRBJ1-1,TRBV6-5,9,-,ASSRRGEAF
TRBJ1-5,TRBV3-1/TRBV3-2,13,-,ASSQDTGFGQPQH
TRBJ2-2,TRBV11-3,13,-,ASSSQAGGTGELF
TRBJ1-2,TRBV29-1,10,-,SVGKDYRGYT
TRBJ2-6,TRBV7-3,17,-,ASSQTHLAGDSGANVLT